This T cell receptor beta chain is from a study of blood T cell repertoires in COVID-19. With 9 bases removed from V and 5 bases from J, the gap between germline ends came to 16 bases. This CDR3 is built from 13 residues. The germline CDR1 and CDR2 sequences are MNHEY and SVGAGI. Profiled with immunoSEQ multiplex PCR; TCRdb holds only in-frame clones, not every one. This table holds about 250,000 clones, more than 75% found once. This clone has only one observation. Sequencing was done on a sample of PBMCs or T cells enriched from blood (not recorded which). The chain couples TRBV6-5 to TRBJ1-1; D call uncertain. This sequence was found in a man aged 40-49 years who had recovered from COVID-19. The CDR3, as DNA: TGTGCCAGTTCGATAAGAAGAGGAACTGAAGCTTTCTTT. Translated, it gives CASSIRRGTEAFF.